The next 26 T cell receptor beta chains were all read from a single sample in a study of T cells in Graves' hyperthyroidism and ophthalmopathy. The CDR3 regions of TCR beta were amplified from RNA transcripts. The HTBI primer set was used in a first-round RT-PCR of the TCR CDR3. MiXCR, run by TCRdb on the multiplex PCR reads, gives a single entry per CDR3 protein. The table lists 650,000 to 700,000 distinct CDR3 sequences, 15% to 20% of them singletons. Material for sequencing was blood. The receptors shown here come from a man aged 45-65 years with Graves' hyperthyroidism.

This clonotype was counted once. The chain couples TRBV11-2 to TRBJ2-2, with D possibly TRBD2 on 6 matching bases. Germline CDR1 is SGHAT and CDR2 is FQNNGV. The V end lost 1 base, the J end lost 6 bases, and 12 bases lay between the germline ends. The CDR3 spans 15 residues. The DNA for the CDR3 is TGTGCCAGCAGCTTAGCGGGAGCGGGTGCCGGGGAGCTGTTTTTT. As protein: CASSLAGAGAGELFF.

This clonotype occurred many times. The chain carries TRBV27 and TRBJ2-3; 12 bases are a match to TRBD2. Germline trimming cut 5 bases from V and 5 bases from J; bases unmatched to any gene: 11. This CDR3 is built from 17 residues. Germline CDR1 is MNHEY and CDR2 is SMNVEV (reference sequence). Written as DNA, the CDR3 is TGTGCCAGCAGTCCCCTGACTAGCGGGAGTACGATAGATACGCAGTATTTT. Protein: CASSPLTSGSTIDTQYF.

This clonotype was detected ten times or more. The chain employs TRBV3-1 and TRBJ1-2; D gene uncertain. V was pared by 1 base and J by 8 bases, with 14 bases between. Per the germline V gene, CDR1 is LGHDT and CDR2 is YNNKEL (reference sequence). The CDR3 loop spans 14 amino acids. The CDR3 reads CASSQGENRGGYTF. The CDR3 DNA is TGTGCCAGCAGCCAAGGGGAGAACCGCGGGGGCTACACCTTC.

This clonotype was seen ten or more times. This rearrangement joins TRBV27 to TRBJ2-5; D is unclear. The CDR3 totals 15 residues. The V gene's germline CDR1 is MNHEY and CDR2 SMNVEV (reference sequence). Trimming pared 0 bases from V and 0 bases from J, leaving 8 bases between. Here the CDR3 reads CASSLSSSYQETQYF. CDR3 coding DNA: TGTGCCAGCAGTTTATCGAGCTCCTACCAAGAGACCCAGTACTTC.

There are many counts of this clonotype. This chain links TRBV2 with TRBJ1-2; maybe TRBD1 (5 bases). Trimming pared 6 bases from V and 6 bases from J, leaving 14 bases between. The germline CDR1 and CDR2 sequences are SNHLY and FYNNEI. The CDR3 spans 13 residues. DNA of the CDR3: TGTGCCAGCAGAGGACACCTGTCCCATGGCTACACCTTC. Translated, it gives CASRGHLSHGYTF.

This clonotype has ten or more counts. The chain employs TRBV6-2 or TRBV6-3 and TRBJ1-1; 10 bases are a match to TRBD1. The CDR3 consists of 13 residues. Germline CDR1 and CDR2: MNHEY and SVGEGT. V was pared by 8 bases and J by 6 bases, with 6 bases of the junction left unmatched. The CDR3 region is CASCPDRGAEAFF. The CDR3 DNA reads TGTGCCAGCTGCCCGGACAGGGGGGCTGAAGCTTTCTTT.

Many counts were recorded for this clonotype. The chain combines TRBV2 with TRBJ2-1, with 12 nucleotides matching TRBD2. Unmatched junction bases numbered 8, after V lost 2 bases and J lost 0 bases. CDR1 SNHLY and CDR2 FYNNEI come from the germline V gene. The CDR3 contains 19 residues. CDR3 DNA: TGTGCCAGCAGTGAAAGGACTAGCGGGACCGGAAGCTCCTACAATGAGCAGTTCTTC. This gives the protein CASSERTSGTGSSYNEQFF.

A note on this clonotype: One junction end does not reproduce the germline sequence, and a read error may be involved. The gene calls are TRBV7-9 and TRBJ2-1; a weak D match, TRBD2 (5 bases). The CDR3 is 15 residues long. The germline gives CDR1 SEHNR, CDR2 FQNEAQ (reference sequence). DNA for the CDR3: TGTGCCGGCAGCATAGCAGGACTGGGGATCAATGAGCAGTTCTTC. As protein: CAGSIAGLGINEQFF.

The rearrangement links TRBV5-1 to TRBJ2-7; 7 nucleotides align to TRBD1. Trimming removed 4 bases from V and 6 bases from J; junction bases left unmatched: 13. CDR1 is SGHRS, CDR2 YFSETQ, per germline. The CDR3 consists of 15 residues. The CDR3 DNA is TGCGCCAGCAGCCCACTGACAGGGCCTACCTGCGAGCAGTACTTC. This encodes CASSPLTGPTCEQYF.

This clonotype was recorded only once. The V and J genes are TRBV11-2 and TRBJ1-1; TRBD1 matches at 8 bases. This CDR3 spans 16 amino acids. Trimming at V came to 5 bases and at J to 0 bases, leaving 8 bases not matched to a gene. CDR1 is SGHAT, CDR2 FQNNGV, per germline. The CDR3 protein is CASSGWTGPMNTEAFF. The CDR3 DNA sequence: TGTGCCAGCAGCGGGTGGACAGGGCCCATGAACACTGAAGCTTTCTTT.

This clonotype was observed many times. The chain carries TRBV6-1 and TRBJ2-5, with TRBD1 matching 9 bases. The CDR3 is made up of 17 amino acids. The junction had 11 bases not matched to a gene; V was cut back by 1 base and J by 5 bases. Germline values: CDR1 MNHNS, CDR2 SASEGT. CDR3 DNA sequence: TGTGCCAGCAGTGAAGTGGGGACAGGGTTTCGGGCGGAGACCCAGTACTTC. Its protein is CASSEVGTGFRAETQYF.

This clonotype has ten or more counts. V gene TRBV27 combines with J gene TRBJ2-7; 7 nucleotides line up with TRBD2. The CDR3 covers 15 residues. After removal of 3 bases from V and 0 bases from J, the junction contained 5 bases not matched to a gene. In germline, CDR1 is MNHEY, CDR2 SMNVEV (reference sequence). CDR3 region: CASSFTSESSYEQYF. The CDR3 DNA reads TGTGCCAGCAGTTTTACTAGCGAGAGCTCCTACGAGCAGTACTTC.

The V gene is TRBV18, the J gene TRBJ2-2; possibly TRBD2 for D (5 bases). Germline V CDR1 and CDR2: KGHSH, LQKENI. With 3 bases removed from V and 0 bases from J, the gap between germline ends came to 17 bases. CDR3 length equals 18 residues. The CDR3, as DNA: TGTGCCAGCTCACCGAGACCCGGGGATCTAGCGAACACCGGGGAGCTGTTTTTT. Its protein product is CASSPRPGDLANTGELFF.

At least ten counts were recorded for this clonotype. The chain carries TRBV20-1 and TRBJ2-3, with TRBD1 as a possible D gene (5 bases). Per the germline V gene, CDR1 is DFQATT and CDR2 is SNEGSKA (reference sequence). V was trimmed by 4 bases and J by 0 bases, leaving 11 bases between them. The CDR3 consists of 14 residues. The chain's CDR3 is CSAIRGKSTDTQYF. The CDR3 region has the DNA TGCAGTGCTATAAGGGGAAAAAGCACAGATACGCAGTATTTT.

On this clonotype: A much more abundant neighbour one base away suggests this may be a read error. This CDR3 reads CASTWGLAGGRTYDQYF. DNA of the CDR3: TGTGCCAGCACTTGGGGACTAGCGGGAGGACGAACCTACGACCAGTACTTC. The V gene is TRBV28, the J gene TRBJ2-7; 15 bases match TRBD2. Germline V gene sequence: CDR1 MDHEN, CDR2 SYDVKM. The CDR3 runs 17 residues.

The chain joins TRBV28 to TRBJ1-5; D is uncertain. This CDR3 is built from 12 residues. Germline CDR1 is MDHEN and CDR2 is SYDVKM. V was pared by 3 bases and J by 7 bases, with 7 bases between. The CDR3 nucleotides read TGTGCCAGCAGTTTTTTATGGCAGCCCCAGCATTTT. Translated, it gives CASSFLWQPQHF.

This clonotype was detected many times. The chain uses TRBV7-2 and TRBJ1-2; 8 bases map to TRBD1. V shed 4 bases and J 5 bases; nucleotides not matched to a gene: 6. Germline V CDR1 and CDR2: SGHTA, FQGNSA. The CDR3 has 14 amino acids. The CDR3 DNA reads TGTGCCAGCAGCTACGGACAGGGCGGTTATGGCTACACCTTC. Translation: CASSYGQGGYGYTF.

The chain uses TRBV2 and TRBJ1-5; 9 positions match TRBD1. The germline V gene has CDR1 SNHLY and CDR2 FYNNEI. CDR3 length: 15 residues. V shed 5 bases and J 5 bases; nucleotides not matched to a gene: 7. In nucleotides, the CDR3 is TGTGCCAGCAGTCTTACTACAGGGGGCCATCAGCCCCAGCATTTT. Protein: CASSLTTGGHQPQHF.

This clonotype showed up many times. The J gene is TRBJ2-2, the V gene TRBV2; no clear D. V lost 7 bases, J lost 5 bases, and 14 bases lay in between. Germline CDR1 is SNHLY and CDR2 is FYNNEI. CDR3 length: 14 amino acids. CDR3 coding DNA: TGTGCCAGCATAAGGCCCGGAAGGACCGGGGAGCTGTTTTTT. It translates to CASIRPGRTGELFF.

This clonotype was found a few times. The chain links TRBV11-3 to TRBJ2-1, with 9 bases aligning to TRBD2. V lost 0 bases and J lost 4; bases outside the gene matches: 7. This CDR3 has 17 residues. CDR1 and CDR2 (germline): SGHNT, YENEEA. The CDR3 nucleotides are TGTGCCAGCAGCTTAGATAGGGCTAGCGGGATGTACAATGAGCAGTTCTTC. As protein: CASSLDRASGMYNEQFF. The full variable domain, with the rest looked up from reference TRBV11-3 and TRBJ2-1, is EAGVVQSPRYKIIEKKQPVAFWCNPISGHNTLYWYLQNLGQGPELLIRYENEEAVDDSQLPKDRFSAERLKGVDSTLKIQPAELGDSAVYLCASSLDRASGMYNEQFFGPGTRLTVL.

This clonotype turned up a few times. The rearrangement joins TRBV5-8 to TRBJ2-5; D possibly corresponds to TRBD2 (6 bases). The germline gives CDR1 SGHTS, CDR2 YDEGEE. V was trimmed by 4 bases and J by 5 bases, leaving 18 bases between them. The CDR3 extends over 15 amino acids. CDR3 sequence reads: CASSRPGSGGETQYF. Written as DNA, the CDR3 is TGTGCCAGCAGCAGACCGGGAAGCGGAGGGGAGACCCAGTACTTC. Full variable domain (outside the CDR3, taken from reference TRBV5-8 and TRBJ2-5): EAGVTQSPTHLIKTRGQQATLRCSPISGHTSVYWYQQALGLGLQFLLWYDEGEERNRGNFPPRFSGRQFPNYSSELNVNALELEDSALYLCASSRPGSGGETQYFGPGTRLLVL.

This clonotype has a count of ten or more. The chain joins TRBV28 to TRBJ1-5, with D possibly matching TRBD1 (6 bases). The CDR3 is made up of 15 amino acids. V lost 6 bases to trimming and J lost 4 bases, with 16 bases between them. The germline V gene encodes CDR1 MDHEN and CDR2 SYDVKM. The CDR3 protein is CASSRTALFNQPQHF. Here the CDR3 DNA reads TGTGCCAGCAGCCGGACAGCCCTCTTTAATCAGCCCCAGCATTTT.

This clonotype showed up many times. J is TRBJ2-7 and V is TRBV28; tentative D call: TRBD2 (6 bases). V was clipped by 6 bases and J by 8 bases, with 20 bases between them. The length of the CDR3 is 14 residues. CDR1 MDHEN and CDR2 SYDVKM come from the germline V gene. CDR3: CASRPGGNGSKQYF. CDR3 nucleotide sequence: TGTGCCAGCAGGCCAGGAGGGAACGGTTCAAAGCAGTACTTC.

This chain links TRBV6-1 with TRBJ1-4; D unclear. This CDR3 spans 13 amino acids. Per the germline V gene, CDR1 is MNHNS and CDR2 is SASEGT. The V gene lost 6 bases and the J gene lost 3 bases, with 8 bases spanning the gap. The CDR3 reads CASREGSNEKLFF. The CDR3 nucleotides are TGTGCCAGCAGAGAGGGATCTAATGAAAAACTGTTTTTT.

The V gene is TRBV14, the J gene TRBJ2-7; D is undetermined. V dropped 0 bases and J dropped 4 bases, with 16 bases sitting between them. The CDR3 length is 16 residues. Per the germline V gene, CDR1 is SGHDN and CDR2 is FVKESK. The CDR3, as DNA: TGTGCCAGCAGCCAAGATTACGGGCAGGTTTGGTACGAGCAGTACTTC. This encodes CASSQDYGQVWYEQYF.

This clonotype was counted many times. The chain has TRBV7-9 and TRBJ2-7; 7 positions match TRBD2. The junction had 11 bases not matched to a gene; V was cut back by 5 bases and J by 4 bases. CDR3 length: 15 amino acids. CDR1 and CDR2 (germline): SEHNR, FQNEAQ (reference sequence). This CDR3 reads CASSPLGGRLYEQYF. CDR3 in DNA: TGTGCCAGCAGCCCCTTGGGCGGGAGACTATACGAGCAGTACTTC.